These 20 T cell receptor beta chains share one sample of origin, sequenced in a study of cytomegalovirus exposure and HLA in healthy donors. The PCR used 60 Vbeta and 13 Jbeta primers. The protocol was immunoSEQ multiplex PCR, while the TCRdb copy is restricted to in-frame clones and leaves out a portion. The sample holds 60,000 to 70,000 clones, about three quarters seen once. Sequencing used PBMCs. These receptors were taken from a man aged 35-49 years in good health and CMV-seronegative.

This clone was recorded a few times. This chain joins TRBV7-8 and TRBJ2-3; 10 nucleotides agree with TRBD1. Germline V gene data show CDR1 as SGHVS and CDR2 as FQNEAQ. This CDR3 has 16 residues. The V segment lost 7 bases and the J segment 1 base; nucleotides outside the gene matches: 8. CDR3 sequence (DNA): TGTGCCAGCACCTCGACCGGGACAGGGGGCACAGATACGCAGTATTTT. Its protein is CASTSTGTGGTDTQYF.

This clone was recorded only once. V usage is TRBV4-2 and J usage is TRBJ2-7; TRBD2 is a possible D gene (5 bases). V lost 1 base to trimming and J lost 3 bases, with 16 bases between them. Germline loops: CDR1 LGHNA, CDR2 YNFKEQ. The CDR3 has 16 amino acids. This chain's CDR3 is CASSQGGAAGNYEQYF. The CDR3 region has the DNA TGTGCCAGCAGCCAAGGTGGAGCGGCCGGAAACTACGAGCAGTACTTC.

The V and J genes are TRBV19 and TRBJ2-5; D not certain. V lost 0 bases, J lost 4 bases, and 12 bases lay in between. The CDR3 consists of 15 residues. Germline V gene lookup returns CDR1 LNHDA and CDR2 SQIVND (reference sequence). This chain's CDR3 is CASSIDLARIETQYF. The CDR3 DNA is TGTGCCAGTAGTATAGATCTGGCCAGGATAGAGACCCAGTACTTC.

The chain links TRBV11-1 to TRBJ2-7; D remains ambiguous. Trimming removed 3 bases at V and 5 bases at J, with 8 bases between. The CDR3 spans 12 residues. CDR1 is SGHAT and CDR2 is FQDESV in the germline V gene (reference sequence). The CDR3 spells CASSLGNDEQYF. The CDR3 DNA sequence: TGTGCCAGCAGCTTGGGCAACGACGAGCAGTACTTC.

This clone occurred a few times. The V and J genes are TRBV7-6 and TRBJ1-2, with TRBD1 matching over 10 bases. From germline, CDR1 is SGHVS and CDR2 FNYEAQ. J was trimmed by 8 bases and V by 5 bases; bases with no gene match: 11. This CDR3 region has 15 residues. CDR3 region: CASSPGTGEEKGYTF. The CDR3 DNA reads TGTGCCAGCAGCCCTGGGACAGGGGAAGAGAAGGGCTACACCTTC.

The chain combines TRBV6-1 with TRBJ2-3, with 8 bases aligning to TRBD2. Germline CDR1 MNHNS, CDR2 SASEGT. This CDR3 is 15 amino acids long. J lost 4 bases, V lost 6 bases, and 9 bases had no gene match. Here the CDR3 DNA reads TGTGCCAGCAGCGTAGCGGGGACCGGGGCAGATACGCAGTATTTT. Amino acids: CASSVAGTGADTQYF.

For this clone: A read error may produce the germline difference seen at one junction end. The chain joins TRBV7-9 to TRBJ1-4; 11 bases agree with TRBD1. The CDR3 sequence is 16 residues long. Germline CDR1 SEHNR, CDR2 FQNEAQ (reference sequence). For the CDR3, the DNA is TGTTCCAGCAGCGACCCCGGGACAGGGGGAGAAGAAAAACTGTTTTTT. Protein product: CSSSDPGTGGEEKLFF.

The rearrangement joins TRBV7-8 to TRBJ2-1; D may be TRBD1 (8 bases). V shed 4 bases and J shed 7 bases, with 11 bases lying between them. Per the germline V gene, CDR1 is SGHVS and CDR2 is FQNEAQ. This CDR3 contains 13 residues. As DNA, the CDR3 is TGTGCCAGCAGCTCACAGGGGGGGAATGAGCAGTTCTTC. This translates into CASSSQGGNEQFF.

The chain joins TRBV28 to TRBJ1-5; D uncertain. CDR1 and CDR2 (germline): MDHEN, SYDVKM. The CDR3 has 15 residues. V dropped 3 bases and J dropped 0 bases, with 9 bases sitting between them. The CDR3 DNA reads TGTGCCAGCAGTTTGGAGGGCTATAGCAATCAGCCCCAGCATTTT. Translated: CASSLEGYSNQPQHF.

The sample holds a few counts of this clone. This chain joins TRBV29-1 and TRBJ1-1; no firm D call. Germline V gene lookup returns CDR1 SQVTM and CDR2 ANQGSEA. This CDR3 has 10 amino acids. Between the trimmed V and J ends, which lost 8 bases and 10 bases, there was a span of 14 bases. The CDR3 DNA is TGCAGCTTTGTCGAGAGCGGAGCTTTCTTT. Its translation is CSFVESGAFF.

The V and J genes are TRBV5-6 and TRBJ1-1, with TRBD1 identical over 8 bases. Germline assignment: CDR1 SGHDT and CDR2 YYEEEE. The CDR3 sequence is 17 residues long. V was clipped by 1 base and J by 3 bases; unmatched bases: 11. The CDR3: CASSLTRQGAFYTEAFF. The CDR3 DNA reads TGTGCCAGCAGCTTGACTAGGCAGGGGGCGTTTTACACTGAAGCTTTCTTT.

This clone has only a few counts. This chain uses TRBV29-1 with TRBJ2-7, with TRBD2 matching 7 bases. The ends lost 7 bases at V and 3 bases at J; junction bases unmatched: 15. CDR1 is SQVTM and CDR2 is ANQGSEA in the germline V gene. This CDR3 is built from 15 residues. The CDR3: CSGFGVRGDYYEQYF. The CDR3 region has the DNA TGCAGCGGCTTTGGGGTTAGAGGGGACTACTACGAGCAGTACTTC.

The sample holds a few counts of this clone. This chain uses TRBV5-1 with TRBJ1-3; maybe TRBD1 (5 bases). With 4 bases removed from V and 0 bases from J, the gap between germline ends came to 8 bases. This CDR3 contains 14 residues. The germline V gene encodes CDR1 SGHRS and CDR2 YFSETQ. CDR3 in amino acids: CASSGANSGNTIYF. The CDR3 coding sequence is TGCGCCAGCAGCGGGGCCAACTCTGGAAACACCATATATTTT.

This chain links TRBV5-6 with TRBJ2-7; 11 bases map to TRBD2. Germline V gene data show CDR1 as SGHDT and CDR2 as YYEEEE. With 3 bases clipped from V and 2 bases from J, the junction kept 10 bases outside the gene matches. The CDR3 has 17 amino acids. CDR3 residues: CASSSQTGTSGTYEQYF. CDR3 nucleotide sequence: TGTGCCAGCAGCTCGCAGACCGGGACTAGCGGCACCTACGAGCAGTACTTC.

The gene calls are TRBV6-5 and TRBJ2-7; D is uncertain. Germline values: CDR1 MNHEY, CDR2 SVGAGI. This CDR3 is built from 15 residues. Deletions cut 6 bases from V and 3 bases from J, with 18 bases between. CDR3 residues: CASRPEVLQSYEQYF. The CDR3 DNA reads TGTGCCAGCAGGCCTGAAGTCCTACAGAGCTACGAGCAGTACTTC.

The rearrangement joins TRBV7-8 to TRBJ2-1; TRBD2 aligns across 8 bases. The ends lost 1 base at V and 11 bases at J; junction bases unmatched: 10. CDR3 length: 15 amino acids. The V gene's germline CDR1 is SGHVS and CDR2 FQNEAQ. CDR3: CASSLVGGGTRKQFF. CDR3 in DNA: TGTGCCAGCAGCTTAGTTGGCGGGGGGACCCGTAAGCAGTTCTTC.

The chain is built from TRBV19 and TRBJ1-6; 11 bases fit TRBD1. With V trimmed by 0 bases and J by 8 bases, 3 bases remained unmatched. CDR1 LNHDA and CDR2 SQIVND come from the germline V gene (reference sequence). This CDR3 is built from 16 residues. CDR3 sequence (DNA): TGTGCCAGTAGTATAGAAGGGGGACAGGGGGATTCACCCCTCCACTTT. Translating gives CASSIEGGQGDSPLHF.

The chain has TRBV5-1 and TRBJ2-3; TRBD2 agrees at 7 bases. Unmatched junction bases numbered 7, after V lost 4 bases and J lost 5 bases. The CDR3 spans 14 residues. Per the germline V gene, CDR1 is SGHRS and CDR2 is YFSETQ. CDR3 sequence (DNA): TGCGCCAGCAGCAGGCTCCGGGGGGAAGATACGCAGTATTTT. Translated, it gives CASSRLRGEDTQYF. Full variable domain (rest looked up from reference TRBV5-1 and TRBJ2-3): KAGVTQTPRYLIKTRGQQVTLSCSPISGHRSVSWYQQTPGQGLQFLFEYFSETQRNKGNFPGRFSGRQFSNSRSEMNVSTLELGDSALYLCASSRLRGEDTQYFGPGTRLTVL.

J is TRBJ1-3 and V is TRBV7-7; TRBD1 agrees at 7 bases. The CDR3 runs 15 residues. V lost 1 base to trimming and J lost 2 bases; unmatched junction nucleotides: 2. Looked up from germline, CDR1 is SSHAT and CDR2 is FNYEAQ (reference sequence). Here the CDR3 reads CASSLGQGPGNTIYF. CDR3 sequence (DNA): TGTGCCAGCAGCTTAGGACAGGGCCCTGGAAACACCATATATTTT.

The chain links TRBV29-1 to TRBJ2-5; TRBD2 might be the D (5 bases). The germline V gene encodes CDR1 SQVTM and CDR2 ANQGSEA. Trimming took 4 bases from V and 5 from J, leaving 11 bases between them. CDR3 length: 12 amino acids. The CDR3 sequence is CSVGPGVETQYF. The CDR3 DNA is TGCAGCGTTGGTCCCGGGGTTGAGACCCAGTACTTC.